The rows below give T cell receptor beta chains drawn from one sample of a study of T-cell reconstitution after alpha-beta-depleted transplantation in children. TCRdb re-called the PCR reads through MiXCR, storing one row per CDR3 protein. The sample carries about 270,000 distinct CDR3 sequences, approximately 9.6% recorded once. This specimen consisted of PBMCs from the stem cell graft donor, obtained from the stem cell graft. Receptor source: a human donor who donated a stem cell graft to a child with SCID. Each CDR3 is given with its conserved first and last residue. Fields, in order: J gene, clone size, V gene, D gene, CDR3 protein, CDR3 DNA. A D gene is named only where the DNA matches it firmly. Rows may omit the clone size; those that give it use once, few, many or a size class.

TRBJ2-7 large TRBV5-6 NA CASSLDGGEQYF TGTGCCAGCAGCTTGGATGGGGGCGAGCAGTACTTC
TRBJ2-7 NA TRBV4-1 TRBD1 CASSRLGQLSGEQYF TGCGCCAGCAGCCGGTTGGGACAGCTTTCTGGAGAGCAGTACTTC
TRBJ2-2 few TRBV7-2 NA CASSLRGSNTGELFF TGTGCCAGCAGCCTAAGGGGCAGTAACACCGGGGAGCTGTTTTTT
TRBJ1-2 NA TRBV3-1 NA CASSQARGRGGYTF TGTGCCAGCAGCCAAGCGCGGGGGCGCGGTGGCTACACCTTC
TRBJ2-1 NA TRBV7-3 NA CASSLTGGNKGEQFF TGTGCCAGCAGCTTAACGGGGGGAAACAAGGGGGAGCAGTTCTTC
TRBJ1-1 NA TRBV10-3 NA CAIGGELNTEAFF TGTGCCATCGGGGGAGAACTGAACACTGAAGCTTTCTTT
TRBJ2-7 many TRBV4-1 NA CASSQEDGLTYEQYF TGCGCCAGCAGCCAAGAAGACGGGCTGACCTACGAGCAGTACTTC
TRBJ2-3 once TRBV2 NA CASTSAAARDTQYF TGTGCCAGCACATCTGCGGCAGCACGGGATACGCAGTATTTT
TRBJ2-3 few TRBV9 TRBD2 CASSALRGGSDTQYF TGTGCCAGCAGCGCGTTGCGGGGGGGGAGCGATACGCAGTATTTT
TRBJ2-3 NA TRBV10-2 TRBD2 CASSDGLAGRTDTQYF TGCGCCAGCAGTGACGGACTAGCGGGGCGCACAGATACGCAGTATTTT
TRBJ2-7 few TRBV6-1 NA CASSQTRAPTYEQYF TGTGCCAGCAGCCAAACCAGGGCACCCACCTACGAGCAGTACTTC
TRBJ1-4 NA TRBV12-3/TRBV12-4 TRBD1 CASSPGQGLSTNEKLFF TGTGCCAGCAGTCCAGGACAGGGGCTCTCAACTAATGAAAAACTGTTTTTT
TRBJ2-1 NA TRBV19 NA CASSMGGHHNEQFF TGTGCCAGTAGTATGGGCGGGCACCACAATGAGCAGTTCTTC
TRBJ2-1 few TRBV27 NA CASSPQRYNEQFF TGTGCCAGCAGTCCTCAGCGGTACAATGAGCAGTTCTTC
TRBJ2-1 few TRBV18 NA CASSPPTGGPTSEQFF TGTGCCAGCTCACCACCCACCGGGGGGCCTACCTCGGAGCAGTTCTTC
TRBJ1-6 NA TRBV6-1 TRBD1 CASRRSGQFNSPLHF TGTGCCAGCAGACGATCGGGACAGTTTAATTCACCCCTCCACTTT
TRBJ2-5 many TRBV10-3 NA CAISPQSIVETQYF TGTGCCATCAGTCCACAGTCCATTGTGGAGACCCAGTACTTC
TRBJ2-3 few TRBV10-3 TRBD2 CAIRKGTSGGSRSSTDTQYF TGTGCCATCAGAAAGGGAACTAGCGGGGGCTCGAGATCTAGCACAGATACGCAGTATTTT
TRBJ1-2 NA TRBV25-1 NA CASSERRTPNYGYTF TGTGCCAGCAGTGAACGGCGAACCCCCAACTATGGCTACACCTTC
TRBJ2-3 NA TRBV2 NA CAKPPGTGNTDTQYF TGTGCCAAACCCCCGGGTACAGGGAATACAGATACGCAGTATTTT
TRBJ2-1 NA TRBV20-1 NA CSARASNGRESYNEQFF TGCAGTGCTCGCGCCTCCAATGGCAGGGAATCCTACAATGAGCAGTTCTTC
TRBJ2-3 few TRBV7-6 NA CASSPTRGGPTDTQYF TGTGCCAGCAGCCCAACTAGAGGAGGACCCACAGATACGCAGTATTTT
TRBJ2-5 few TRBV7-9 TRBD1 CASSLSGQGPQETQYF TGTGCCAGCAGCTTGTCGGGACAGGGACCCCAAGAGACCCAGTACTTC
TRBJ2-5 NA TRBV10-3 TRBD2 CATLAGARETQYF TGTGCCACACTAGCGGGGGCTCGAGAGACCCAGTACTTC
TRBJ2-3 NA TRBV5-5 TRBD1 CASSLVPGQGATDTQYF TGTGCCAGCAGCTTAGTCCCGGGACAGGGGGCCACAGATACGCAGTATTTT
TRBJ2-1 few TRBV9 TRBD2 CASSGNSGGHNEQFF TGTGCCAGCAGCGGAAATAGCGGGGGCCACAATGAGCAGTTCTTC
TRBJ1-1 NA TRBV12-3/TRBV12-4 NA CASSLRQKGTEAFF TGTGCCAGCAGTTTAAGGCAGAAAGGAACTGAAGCTTTCTTT
TRBJ2-3 NA TRBV5-1 TRBD2 CASSSSGLVVDTQYF TGCGCCAGCAGCTCCTCGGGACTAGTGGTAGATACGCAGTATTTT
TRBJ2-3 NA TRBV3-1 TRBD2 CASTQDGHSGGATGTQYF TGTGCCAGCACCCAAGATGGTCACAGCGGGGGGGCAACGGGTACGCAGTATTTT
TRBJ2-3 NA TRBV20-1 TRBD1 CCARDSLGQGAADTQYF TGCTGTGCTAGAGATAGTTTGGGACAGGGGGCTGCAGATACGCAGTATTTT
TRBJ2-6 NA TRBV7-8 NA CASSWETGTGANVLTF TGTGCCAGCAGCTGGGAGACAGGCACTGGGGCCAACGTCCTGACTTTC
TRBJ1-6 NA TRBV4-1 TRBD1 CASSGIRQTGQNSPLHF TGCGCCAGCAGCGGGATTCGACAGACAGGGCAAAATTCACCCCTCCACTTT
TRBJ1-1 few TRBV2 NA CASPTGNEAFF TGTGCCAGCCCCACAGGGAATGAAGCTTTCTTT
TRBJ2-3 many TRBV10-3 NA CAISESPGGRDTQYF TGTGCCATCAGTGAGTCCCCCGGGGGCAGGGATACGCAGTATTTT
TRBJ2-2 NA TRBV20-1 NA CSAWDIANTGELFF TGCAGTGCATGGGACATCGCGAACACCGGGGAGCTGTTTTTT
TRBJ2-7 many TRBV12-3/TRBV12-4 NA CASTLGTPSYEQYF TGTGCCAGCACCCTCGGGACACCTTCCTACGAGCAGTACTTC
TRBJ2-4 NA TRBV3-1 NA CASSPTGDALWDKNIQYF TGTGCCAGCAGCCCGACGGGGGATGCGCTTTGGGACAAAAACATTCAGTACTTC